This T cell receptor beta chain was captured by sequencing in a study of cytomegalovirus exposure and HLA in healthy donors. Study-level findings and limits: Earlier analysis yielded a pattern in which most TCR beta V segments were productive about 87% or about 30% of the time. A few CMV-associated chains proved CMV antigen-specific in vitro. Later genetic work tied a missense DCLRE1C variant to beta-chain V and J trimming. Near-uniform donor sequencing depth was presumed by presence/absence analyses.

This PCR relied on a set of 60 Vbeta primers and 13 Jbeta primers. Some clones are missing from TCRdb's copy, which holds only in-frame ones; the method was immunoSEQ multiplex PCR. The table shows some 110,000 clones, with around 64% occurring only once. Notes on this clone: Its antigen is unidentified.

V gave up 2 bases and J gave up 3 bases; unmatched junction bases: 8. From germline, CDR1 is SGHNT and CDR2 YENEEA. The CDR3 runs to 16 residues. The sample comprised PBMCs. This receptor was obtained from a man aged 25-45 years in good health and CMV-seropositive. This chain connects TRBV11-3 to TRBJ1-2; 8 nucleotides match TRBD1. The CDR3 DNA is TGTGCCAGCAGCTTAAGGGGGACAGGTCCGTACTATGGCTACACCTTC. Protein: CASSLRGTGPYYGYTF.